This T cell receptor beta chain was sequenced during a study of cytomegalovirus exposure and HLA in healthy donors. Whole-study results and caveats: The investigators catalogued 150 to 200 TCR beta chains as cytomegalovirus-associated. Researchers left out some V segments, among them TRBV6-2 and TRBV6-3, as indistinguishable. At a 0.05 false discovery rate, a later analysis found some 17,000 TCR beta sequences to be associated with HLA alleles. In a later analysis, a genetic analysis reported fewer productive-TCR N-insertions in an Asian-associated ancestry cluster than the cohort average.

As regards this clone: Its antigen is not identified.

In the PCR, 60 Vbeta and 13 Jbeta primers were used. Sequenced by immunoSEQ multiplex PCR; TCRdb stores in-frame clones only, minus some. Of some 70,000 clones listed, approximately 75% are singletons. The CDR3 is made up of 15 amino acids. The germline V and J ends were trimmed by 3 bases and 1 base, with 12 bases remaining between them. Germline loops: CDR1 MNHEY, CDR2 SMNVEV (reference sequence). Sequenced: PBMCs. The gene calls are TRBV27 and TRBJ2-5; D is possibly TRBD1 (5 bases). This TCR was recovered from a human donor in good health. In DNA form, the CDR3 reads TGTGCCAGCAGTTTTAATACAGGCCCCCAAGAGACCCAGTACTTC. Translating it yields CASSFNTGPQETQYF.